The 19 T cell receptor beta chains below all came from one sample that was sequenced in a study of blood T cell repertoires in COVID-19. TCRdb's copy holds only in-frame clones and misses some; the assay was immunoSEQ multiplex PCR. The sample contains about 150,000 clones, approximately 90% of which appear only once. The specimen sequenced was peripheral blood. Every receptor here comes from a woman between 40 and 55 years old with acute or convalescent COVID-19.

The rearrangement links TRBV28 to TRBJ2-3; 8 bases agree with TRBD1. Germline values: CDR1 MDHEN, CDR2 SYDVKM. J was trimmed by 3 bases and V by 10 bases; bases with no gene match: 9. The CDR3 is 14 residues long. CDR3 sequence (DNA): TGTGCCATCAAGACAGGGGAAAGGACAGATACGCAGTATTTT. Protein: CAIKTGERTDTQYF.

J is TRBJ2-3 and V is TRBV10-1; TRBD2 matches 8 bases. The germline gives CDR1 WNHNN, CDR2 SYGVQD (reference sequence). V trimming: 5 bases; J trimming: 1 base; junction bases outside the gene matches: 5. CDR3 length equals 15 residues. The CDR3 protein is CASSRTSGGTDTQYF. DNA for the CDR3: TGCGCCAGCAGTCGAACTAGCGGAGGCACAGATACGCAGTATTTT.

The chain joins TRBV5-1 to TRBJ2-2; 8 nucleotides align to TRBD2. V lost 6 bases and J lost 3; bases outside the gene matches: 7. The germline CDR1 and CDR2 sequences are SGHRS and YFSETQ. The CDR3 extends over 15 amino acids. CDR3 DNA: TGCGCCAGCAATTCCGGGACTAGGGACACCGGGGAGCTGTTTTTT. Translation: CASNSGTRDTGELFF.

The chain employs TRBV18 and TRBJ2-3, with a weak D call TRBD2 (6 bases). CDR3 length: 16 residues. With 1 base removed from V and 5 bases from J, the gap between germline ends came to 16 bases. Germline loops: CDR1 KGHSH, CDR2 LQKENI. The CDR3 is CASSPRRVGGEDTQYF. The DNA of the CDR3 is TGTGCCAGCTCACCACGGAGGGTTGGAGGGGAAGATACGCAGTATTTT.

The rearrangement uses TRBV6-2 or TRBV6-3 and TRBJ2-4, with D tentatively TRBD2 (6 bases). This CDR3 comprises 17 residues. Trimming cost V 6 bases and J 0 bases, with 18 bases left between them. Per the germline V gene, CDR1 is MNHEY and CDR2 is SVGEGT. The CDR3 DNA reads as TGTGCCAGCAGCCCTGACCTAGCGCTTTTAGCCAAAAACATTCAGTACTTC. Amino acid sequence: CASSPDLALLAKNIQYF.

J is TRBJ2-1 and V is TRBV9; a weak D match, TRBD2 (7 bases). The ends were cut back, 2 bases at V and 4 bases at J, with 13 bases in the middle. The CDR3 is made up of 15 amino acids. CDR1 and CDR2 (germline): SGDLS, YYNGEE. In DNA, the CDR3 is TGTGCCAGCAGCGTCGGGGGGCCCGATTACAATGAGCAGTTCTTC. Its translation: CASSVGGPDYNEQFF.

This chain joins TRBV11-2 and TRBJ2-7; 9 bases agree with TRBD2. Trimming at V came to 1 base and at J to 0 bases, leaving 4 bases not matched to a gene. The germline gives CDR1 SGHAT, CDR2 FQNNGV. CDR3 length equals 16 residues. The DNA of the CDR3 is TGTGCCAGCAGCTTAGCCGTTAGCGGGGGCTCCTACGAGCAGTACTTC. It codes for CASSLAVSGGSYEQYF.

The chain links TRBV5-4 to TRBJ2-2; the D gene is possibly TRBD1 (6 bases). The CDR3 totals 13 residues. V lost 4 bases, J lost 6 bases, and 10 bases lay in between. In germline, CDR1 is SGHNT, CDR2 YYREEE (reference sequence). CDR3 amino acids: CASSPWTAGELFF. CDR3 bases: TGTGCCAGCAGCCCGTGGACAGCCGGGGAGCTGTTTTTT.

This chain uses TRBV10-3 with TRBJ1-1, with D possibly TRBD1 on 6 matching bases. CDR1 and CDR2 (germline): ENHRY, SYGVKD. The CDR3 runs 13 residues. Trimming shortened V by 6 bases and J by 1 base, and 9 bases separated the two germline ends. The CDR3 coding sequence is TGTGCCATCAGCAGACAGGAGAACACTGAAGCTTTCTTT. It codes for CAISRQENTEAFF.

The genes are TRBV15 and TRBJ2-1; 15 bases map to TRBD2. CDR1 is LNHNV, CDR2 YYDKDF, per germline (reference sequence). This CDR3 comprises 19 residues. Trimming took 0 bases from V and 2 from J; bases not matched to a gene: 5. CDR3 sequence reads: CATSREGTSGGLTYNEQFF. The DNA for the CDR3 is TGTGCCACCAGCAGAGAAGGGACTAGCGGGGGGTTAACCTACAATGAGCAGTTCTTC.

The genes are TRBV5-8 and TRBJ2-3; D may be TRBD2 (6 bases). CDR3 length: 15 amino acids. V was shortened by 4 bases and J by 5 bases, with 17 bases between the two germline ends. From germline, CDR1 is SGHTS and CDR2 YDEGEE. CDR3 nucleotide sequence: TGTGCCAGCAGCCAGACTAGACGGAACAGAGATACGCAGTATTTT. This codes for CASSQTRRNRDTQYF.

This chain links TRBV10-3 with TRBJ1-1; the match to TRBD1 covers 7 bases. Germline loops: CDR1 ENHRY, CDR2 SYGVKD. The junction had 6 bases not matched to a gene; V was cut back by 6 bases and J by 2 bases. The CDR3 contains 14 residues. The CDR3 sequence is CAIRTTGDNTEAFF. CDR3 in DNA: TGTGCCATCAGAACCACAGGGGATAACACTGAAGCTTTCTTT.

This clone has only one observation. The chain links TRBV27 to TRBJ2-3; maybe TRBD2 (5 bases). Germline CDR1 and CDR2: MNHEY and SMNVEV (reference sequence). V lost 3 bases, J lost 2 bases, and 15 bases lay in between. This CDR3 region has 16 residues. The CDR3: CASSFSGRGSTDTQYF. The DNA for the CDR3 is TGTGCCAGCAGTTTCAGTGGCAGAGGGTCCACAGATACGCAGTATTTT.

This rearrangement joins TRBV11-2 to TRBJ1-2; D not certain. CDR3 length equals 12 residues. CDR1 SGHAT and CDR2 FQNNGV come from the germline V gene. Deletions cut 5 bases from V and 8 bases from J, with 12 bases between. In nucleotides, the CDR3 is TGTGCCAGCAGCCCCTTTTCCGGGGGCTACACCTTC. It is translated as CASSPFSGGYTF.

The chain combines TRBV24-1 with TRBJ2-1, with a tentative D call TRBD1 (5 bases). Looked up from germline, CDR1 is KGHDR and CDR2 is SFDVKD. The CDR3 is 14 residues long. Trimming took off 3 bases at V and 7 bases at J, with 12 bases between the two ends. The CDR3 DNA reads TGTGCCACCAGTGATCCCCGCAGGGATAATGAGCAGTTCTTC. Protein: CATSDPRRDNEQFF.

J is TRBJ2-1 and V is TRBV5-1; TRBD1 might be the D (6 bases). V was pared by 5 bases and J by 9 bases, with 21 bases between. The germline V gene encodes CDR1 SGHRS and CDR2 YFSETQ. The CDR3 loop spans 15 amino acids. The CDR3 reads CASRALIQGDGEQFF. CDR3 DNA sequence: TGCGCCAGCAGGGCCCTCATACAGGGCGACGGTGAGCAGTTCTTC.

The V gene is TRBV5-1, the J gene TRBJ2-5; the D gene is possibly TRBD1 (5 bases). Trimming shortened V by 0 bases and J by 3 bases, and 12 bases separated the two germline ends. The germline gives CDR1 SGHRS, CDR2 YFSETQ. The CDR3 contains 15 residues. CDR3 sequence reads: CASSLVPGREETQYF. The CDR3, as DNA: TGCGCCAGCAGCTTGGTTCCCGGCAGGGAAGAGACCCAGTACTTC.

CDR3: CASGQGYEQYF. Here the CDR3 DNA reads TGTGCCAGCGGGCAGGGCTACGAGCAGTACTTC. The V gene is TRBV7-9, the J gene TRBJ2-7; possible D gene TRBD1, 5 bases. CDR1 is SEHNR, CDR2 FQNEAQ, per germline (reference sequence). V was clipped by 8 bases and J by 3 bases, with 8 bases between them. This CDR3 contains 11 residues. Together with reference TRBV7-9 and TRBJ2-7, the CDR3 gives the full variable domain: DTGVSQNPRHKITKRGQNVTFRCDPISEHNRLYWYRQTLGQGPEFLTYFQNEAQLEKSRLLSDRFSAERPKGSFSTLEIQRTEQGDSAMYLCASGQGYEQYFGPGTRLTVT.

The chain is built from TRBV6-5 and TRBJ2-1, with 7 bases fitting TRBD1. J gave up 5 bases and V 1 base, and 2 bases lay outside the gene matches. CDR3 length: 14 residues. Per the germline V gene, CDR1 is MNHEY and CDR2 is SVGAGI. CDR3 loop: CASSYWQGDNEQFF. Here the CDR3 DNA reads TGTGCCAGCAGTTACTGGCAGGGGGACAATGAGCAGTTCTTC.